The clone carrying this T cell receptor (beta chain) is a singleton in its sample. Sequenced by immunoSEQ multiplex PCR; TCRdb stores in-frame clones only, minus some. The sample holds under 250,000 clones, 82% seen once. The sample comes from a study of blood T cell repertoires in COVID-19. There are 15 residues in the CDR3. CDR1 and CDR2 from the germline V gene are ENHRY and SYGVKD. Unmatched junction bases numbered 7, after V lost 6 bases and J lost 6 bases. This chain links TRBV10-3 with TRBJ2-7; TRBD2 agrees at 14 bases. Sequencing input: peripheral blood. The source of this sequence is a woman of 80 years or more with acute or convalescent COVID-19. The CDR3 DNA follows: TGTGCCATCAGCATGACTAGCGGGGGGGCGACCGAGCAGTACTTC. It encodes CAISMTSGGATEQYF.